Presented here are 29 T cell receptor beta chains from one specimen sequenced in a study of T cells in Graves' hyperthyroidism and ophthalmopathy. Regions amplified from RNA transcripts were the TCR beta CDR3 regions. Using the HTBI primer set, a first-round RT-PCR was run on the TCR CDR3. TCRdb independently ran MiXCR on the multiplex PCR reads; one entry per CDR3 protein. The data show around 800,000 distinct CDR3 sequences, about 38% seen once. The sample taken for sequencing was blood. The source is a man between 18 and 35 years old with Graves' hyperthyroidism.

V is TRBV5-1 and J is TRBJ1-1; 9 nucleotides agree with TRBD1. The CDR3 sequence is 14 residues long. CDR1 SGHRS and CDR2 YFSETQ come from the germline V gene. After removal of 3 bases from V and 3 bases from J, the junction contained 3 bases not matched to a gene. This CDR3 reads CASSWGQGHTEAFF. In nucleotides, the CDR3 is TGCGCCAGCAGCTGGGGACAGGGACACACTGAAGCTTTCTTT.

This clonotype was observed a handful of times. The rearrangement uses TRBV20-1 and TRBJ2-2; a weak D match, TRBD2 (6 bases). The V gene's germline CDR1 is DFQATT and CDR2 SNEGSKA (reference sequence). With 5 bases removed from V and 3 bases from J, the gap between germline ends came to 13 bases. This CDR3 has 14 residues. CDR3 in amino acids: CSAARDSHTGELFF. The CDR3 DNA follows: TGCAGTGCTGCCCGGGACTCCCACACCGGGGAGCTGTTTTTT.

This sequence joins TRBV7-3 and TRBJ2-7; 8 bases line up with TRBD1. This CDR3 has 15 residues. Losses at the gene ends were 5 bases for V and 2 bases for J; bases not matched to a gene: 8. The germline CDR1 and CDR2 sequences are SGHTA and FQGTGA. The CDR3 loop is CASSESGGFTYEQYF. Here the CDR3 DNA reads TGTGCCAGCAGCGAATCAGGGGGCTTTACCTACGAGCAGTACTTC.

This rearrangement joins TRBV2 to TRBJ2-7; tentatively, D is TRBD2 (6 bases). Germline CDR1 and CDR2: SNHLY and FYNNEI. The CDR3 covers 16 residues. Trimming took off 3 bases at V and 6 bases at J, with 21 bases between the two ends. The CDR3 reads CASSDERRGPHGEQYF. DNA for the CDR3: TGTGCCAGCAGTGATGAGCGGAGGGGCCCCCACGGCGAGCAGTACTTC.

This clonotype has only one observation. The chain combines TRBV5-8 with TRBJ1-1; D unresolved. Trimming shortened V by 1 base and J by 1 base, and 8 bases separated the two germline ends. Germline V lookup: CDR1 SGHTS, CDR2 YDEGEE. The CDR3 runs 14 residues. CDR3: CASSLLSPNTEAFF. The CDR3, as DNA: TGTGCCAGCAGCTTGTTAAGTCCGAACACTGAAGCTTTCTTT.

This clonotype turned up a few times. This chain links TRBV7-2 with TRBJ1-5; D unclear. CDR1 is SGHTA and CDR2 is FQGNSA in the germline V gene. V dropped 6 bases and J dropped 0 bases, with 9 bases sitting between them. The CDR3 length is 14 residues. CDR3 loop: CASSVQYSNQPQHF. CDR3 nucleotides: TGTGCCAGCAGTGTGCAGTATAGCAATCAGCCCCAGCATTTT.

The sample holds many counts of this clonotype. The gene calls are TRBV2 and TRBJ1-3; no definite D call. Germline CDR1 and CDR2: SNHLY and FYNNEI. The CDR3 has 13 residues. Between the trimmed V and J ends, which lost 3 bases and 4 bases, there was a span of 7 bases. CDR3 sequence (DNA): TGTGCCAGCAGTGACGGCAGAGGAAACACCATATATTTT. Translation: CASSDGRGNTIYF.

V and J are TRBV29-1 and TRBJ1-4; tentative D call: TRBD1 (6 bases). The germline V gene encodes CDR1 SQVTM and CDR2 ANQGSEA. V dropped 4 bases and J dropped 6 bases, with 12 bases sitting between them. The CDR3 covers 13 residues. This chain's CDR3 is CSVVGGADEKLFF. Here the CDR3 DNA reads TGCAGCGTTGTAGGGGGGGCTGATGAAAAACTGTTTTTT.

With regard to this clonotype: A much larger clonotype is one base distant, so this may be a read error. CDR3 sequence (DNA): TGTGCCAGCGGTAGACAGGTGGAAGAGACCCAGTACTTC. This codes for CASGRQVEETQYF. The chain carries TRBV6-5 and TRBJ2-5, with D tentatively TRBD1 (6 bases). V gave up 8 bases and J gave up 3 bases, with 13 bases separating them. This CDR3 is built from 13 residues. Germline V gene lookup returns CDR1 MNHEY and CDR2 SVGAGI.

The rearrangement joins TRBV9 to TRBJ2-2; 7 positions match TRBD1. Germline assignment: CDR1 SGDLS and CDR2 YYNGEE. CDR3 length: 16 residues. Unmatched junction bases numbered 4, after V lost 0 bases and J lost 2 bases. The CDR3: CASSVEQGSNTGELFF. The CDR3 DNA reads TGTGCCAGCAGCGTAGAACAGGGGAGTAACACCGGGGAGCTGTTTTTT.

This clonotype was picked up many times. The genes are TRBV2 and TRBJ1-5; D might be TRBD1 (5 bases). From germline, CDR1 is SNHLY and CDR2 FYNNEI. V dropped 6 bases and J dropped 7 bases, with 16 bases sitting between them. The length of the CDR3 is 14 residues. CDR3 protein: CASRSGTGDQPQHF. The CDR3, as DNA: TGTGCCAGCAGATCTGGGACGGGAGACCAGCCCCAGCATTTT.

About this clonotype itself: Mismatch with germline at one junction end may stem from a read error. The V gene is TRBV10-2, the J gene TRBJ2-5; D is undetermined. The germline V gene has CDR1 WSHSY and CDR2 SAAADI. The CDR3 is made up of 14 amino acids. CDR3 in DNA: TGTGCCAGCAGACCTCTGTGGGGTGGTGTGACCCAGTACTTC. The encoded protein is CASRPLWGGVTQYF.

This chain connects TRBV5-1 to TRBJ2-7, with D perhaps matching TRBD2 (5 bases). Germline-derived CDR1 and CDR2 are SGHRS and YFSETQ. The CDR3 runs to 14 residues. The V gene lost 4 bases and the J gene lost 1 base, with 12 bases spanning the gap. The CDR3 DNA reads as TGCGCCAGCAGCCAAGGACGGAGGTCCTACGAGCAGTACTTC. Its protein is CASSQGRRSYEQYF.

This chain uses TRBV24-1 with TRBJ1-6; D gene unclear. The CDR3 is made up of 13 amino acids. V was cut by 7 bases and J by 10 bases, with 13 bases left in between. Germline lookup yields CDR1 KGHDR and CDR2 SFDVKD. The CDR3 protein is CATSLDPQSPLHF. The CDR3 DNA sequence: TGTGCCACCAGCTTGGACCCTCAGTCACCCCTCCACTTT.

Of note for this clonotype: The germline gene is not matched at one end of the junction; a read error may be the cause. The chain combines TRBV15 with TRBJ2-2; weak D call: TRBD1 (5 bases). The CDR3 is 16 amino acids. Per the germline V gene, CDR1 is LNHNV and CDR2 is YYDKDF (reference sequence). The CDR3 nucleotides read TGTGCCAGCAGCTCCCCAGGGCGGACAACCACCGGGGAGCTGTTTTTT. As protein: CASSSPGRTTTGELFF. Supplemented by reference TRBV15 and TRBJ2-2, the full variable domain reads DAMVIQNPRYQVTQFGKPVTLSCSQTLNHNVMYWYQQKSSQAPKLLFHYYDKDFNNEADTPDNFQSRRPNTSFCFLDIRSPGLGDTAMYLCASSSPGRTTTGELFFGEGSRLTVL.

The chain carries TRBV6-5 and TRBJ1-1, with D perhaps matching TRBD1 (5 bases). V lost 2 bases to trimming and J lost 5 bases, with 18 bases between them. Germline V gene lookup returns CDR1 MNHEY and CDR2 SVGAGI. The CDR3 contains 16 residues. The CDR3 DNA sequence: TGTGCCAGCAGTTACGGGAGGAGGGGAGGACGGACTGAAGCTTTCTTT. Protein product: CASSYGRRGGRTEAFF.

Regarding this clonotype: A single base separates this from a much larger clone, so it may be a read error. No conserved phenylalanine or tryptophan is present at the end of the CDR3, so a read error is the likely explanation. This chain links TRBV19 with TRBJ1-1; 8 nucleotides agree with TRBD1. CDR3 length: 11 amino acids. The V gene end was trimmed by 10 bases and the J gene end by 10 bases; junction bases not matched to a gene: 8. Per the germline V gene, CDR1 is LNHDA and CDR2 is SQIVND (reference sequence). The CDR3 DNA reads TGTGCCACCTGGTCAGGGGGCGCAGCTTTCCTT. Its translation: CATWSGGAAFL.

This clonotype was observed at least ten times. This chain connects TRBV29-1 to TRBJ2-7, with no clear D. Trimming took 4 bases from V and 0 from J, leaving 7 bases between them. The CDR3 runs 12 residues. Germline V lookup: CDR1 SQVTM, CDR2 ANQGSEA. CDR3 region: CSVATPSYEQYF. CDR3 DNA sequence: TGCAGCGTTGCAACACCCTCCTACGAGCAGTACTTC.

The chain joins TRBV2 to TRBJ1-5; the match to TRBD1 covers 7 bases. The V segment lost 5 bases and the J segment 11 bases; nucleotides outside the gene matches: 12. The germline V gene has CDR1 SNHLY and CDR2 FYNNEI. The CDR3 length is 14 residues. CDR3 sequence reads: CASSPDRATFTQHF. CDR3 coding DNA: TGTGCCAGCAGTCCTGACAGGGCCACCTTTACCCAGCATTTT.

This clonotype was detected only a few times. V is TRBV6-5 and J is TRBJ1-1; 8 bases fit TRBD1. The CDR3 loop spans 11 amino acids. V trimming: 6 bases; J trimming: 11 bases; junction bases outside the gene matches: 5. CDR1 MNHEY and CDR2 SVGAGI come from the germline V gene. CDR3 amino acids: CASRQDREAFF. CDR3 coding DNA: TGTGCCAGCAGGCAGGACAGGGAGGCTTTCTTT.

This clonotype was counted between two and nine times. The chain couples TRBV13 to TRBJ1-2; D not resolved. CDR1 is PRHDT and CDR2 is FYEKMQ in the germline V gene (reference sequence). V was cut by 5 bases and J by 0 bases, with 13 bases left in between. The CDR3 is 15 residues long. The CDR3 is CASSPPGYPNYGYTF. CDR3 nucleotides: TGTGCCAGCAGCCCCCCAGGCTACCCTAACTATGGCTACACCTTC.

This clonotype was recorded at least ten times. This chain connects TRBV19 to TRBJ1-5; 8 nucleotides match TRBD1. This CDR3 contains 16 residues. Per germline, CDR1 LNHDA and CDR2 SQIVND (reference sequence). Trimming cost V 7 bases and J 3 bases; bases outside gene matches: 11. The CDR3 sequence: CASTRSRTGPNQPQHF. CDR3 nucleotides: TGTGCCAGTACCAGATCGAGGACAGGGCCCAATCAGCCCCAGCATTTT.

Turning to this clonotype: Here the CDR3 omits its conserved ending phenylalanine or tryptophan, so a read error is the likely source. No DNA is shown, since the ends of the CDR3 on it are uncertain; the CDR3 is the one TCRdb lists. The chain is built from TRBV29-1 and TRBJ1-1; the table calls TRBD1, which could not be checked here. The CDR3 adds up to 10 amino acids, both ends counted. The V gene's germline CDR1 is SQVTM and CDR2 ANQGSEA. The CDR3 loop is CSVESRDPFY.

The chain employs TRBV19 and TRBJ1-5; TRBD1 might be the D (6 bases). The CDR3 runs to 17 residues. Trimming shortened V by 3 bases and J by 0 bases, and 15 bases separated the two germline ends. CDR1 is LNHDA, CDR2 SQIVND, per germline (reference sequence). The DNA of the CDR3 is TGTGCCAGTAGTATGCGGACAGCAGCTTATAGCAATCAGCCCCAGCATTTT. Translation gives CASSMRTAAYSNQPQHF.

This clonotype was observed a few times. The chain combines TRBV19 with TRBJ1-1, with no clear D. Trimming pared 7 bases from V and 5 bases from J, leaving 20 bases between. The CDR3 is 15 amino acids. CDR1 and CDR2 (germline): LNHDA, SQIVND (reference sequence). DNA of the CDR3: TGTGCCAGTATTGGAGAGGGTTGGTTTTCGACTGAAGCTTTCTTT. Translation gives CASIGEGWFSTEAFF.

On this clonotype itself: Since a much larger clone is just one base distant, this may be a read error. The chain carries TRBV5-1 and TRBJ1-2, with 9 bases that match TRBD1. In germline, CDR1 is SGHRS, CDR2 YFSETQ. V dropped 0 bases and J dropped 6; count of bases not matched to a gene: 3. CDR3 length equals 14 residues. The CDR3 reads CASSLGDRVHGYTF. CDR3 in DNA: TGCGCCAGCAGCTTGGGGGACAGGGTTCATGGCTACACCTTC.

This clonotype was recorded at least ten times. The rearrangement joins TRBV7-9 to TRBJ1-3, with D unresolved. CDR3 length: 15 residues. Germline V gene sequence: CDR1 SEHNR, CDR2 FQNEAQ (reference sequence). Trimming cost V 5 bases and J 0 bases, with 11 bases left between them. The CDR3: CASSPQANSGNTIYF. The CDR3 DNA sequence: TGTGCCAGCAGCCCGCAGGCGAACTCTGGAAACACCATATATTTT.

This clonotype turned up a few times. The chain couples TRBV12-3 or TRBV12-4 to TRBJ2-7, with D unresolved. The length of the CDR3 is 13 residues. The V gene lost 6 bases and the J gene lost 3 bases, with 12 bases spanning the gap. The DNA for the CDR3 is TGTGCCAGCAGCACTTCCAGCAGCTACGAGCAGTACTTC. Protein product: CASSTSSSYEQYF.

The chain employs TRBV20-1 and TRBJ1-2; no firm D call. The germline CDR1 and CDR2 sequences are DFQATT and SNEGSKA (reference sequence). The CDR3 loop spans 13 amino acids. V was pared by 0 bases and J by 8 bases, with 13 bases between. CDR3 region: CSARDLRGQGYTF. The CDR3 DNA reads TGCAGTGCTAGAGATCTCCGAGGGCAAGGCTACACCTTC.